A selection of T cell receptor beta chains follows, all from one sample in a study of cytomegalovirus exposure and HLA in healthy donors. Generated by immunoSEQ multiplex PCR, the TCRdb table keeps only in-frame clones and is missing some. The repertoire holds around 200,000 clones, with 86% as singletons. The specimen was PBMCs. The receptor source for this set is a woman aged 25 to 39 in good health and CMV-seronegative. The CDR3 runs from the conserved cysteine through the conserved F or W. A D gene is named only where the DNA matches it firmly. The size field is filled for only some rows; it gives once, few, many or a size class.

TRBJ1-4	TRBV6-6	NA	NA	CASSYSRGWGEKLFF	TGTGCCAGCAGTTACTCGCGGGGCTGGGGCGAAAAACTGTTTTTT
TRBJ2-1	TRBV28	NA	TRBD2	CASTSPGLAGVDEQFF	TGTGCCAGTACTTCTCCGGGGCTAGCGGGAGTGGATGAGCAGTTCTTC
TRBJ2-2	TRBV7-3	NA	TRBD2	CASSPLGGRAAGELFF	TGTGCCAGCAGCCCTCTGGGCGGGAGGGCCGCCGGGGAGCTGTTTTTT
TRBJ1-2	TRBV2	NA	NA	CASSDTGNYGYTF	TGTGCCAGCAGCGATACAGGGAACTATGGCTACACCTTC
TRBJ2-3	TRBV6-1	NA	NA	CATWQGGGRNTQYF	TGTGCCACCTGGCAGGGGGGAGGTAGAAATACGCAGTATTTT
TRBJ2-1	TRBV11-1	NA	NA	CASSLRSKSSYNEQFF	TGTGCCAGCAGCTTACGGTCGAAGAGCTCCTACAATGAGCAGTTCTTC
TRBJ2-2	TRBV19	NA	TRBD1	CASRPGGAYTGELFF	TGTGCCAGTAGGCCAGGGGGCGCTTACACCGGGGAGCTGTTTTTT
TRBJ2-3	TRBV6-1	NA	NA	CASSLYGQSTDTQYF	TGTGCCAGCAGTCTTTACGGACAGAGCACAGATACGCAGTATTTT
TRBJ2-5	TRBV28	NA	NA	CASSELETQYF	TGTGCCAGCAGCGAGTTAGAGACCCAGTACTTC
TRBJ2-6	TRBV28	NA	NA	CASSPQGGGANVLTF	TGTGCCAGCAGTCCGCAGGGGGGCGGGGCCAACGTCCTGACTTTC
TRBJ2-5	TRBV5-4	NA	NA	CASSLEGGLIRETQYF	TGTGCCAGCAGCTTGGAGGGAGGTCTAATCAGAGAGACCCAGTACTTC
TRBJ2-5	TRBV2	NA	NA	CASRDQGFETQYF	TGTGCCAGCAGGGATCAGGGTTTTGAGACCCAGTACTTC
TRBJ2-1	TRBV5-1	NA	TRBD1	CASSQTGQGLGDEQFF	TGCGCCAGCAGCCAGACGGGACAGGGTTTGGGGGATGAGCAGTTCTTC
TRBJ2-7	TRBV21-1	NA	NA	CASSKVTASGSLNEQYF	TGTGCCAGCAGCAAAGTCACGGCTAGCGGGAGTTTGAACGAGCAGTACTTC
TRBJ2-7	TRBV7-9	NA	TRBD2	CASSSGLAGSEQYF	TGTGCCAGCAGCTCGGGACTAGCGGGGTCCGAGCAGTACTTC
TRBJ1-2	TRBV7-3	NA	NA	CASSLTPGGDGYTF	TGTGCCAGCAGCTTAACTCCCGGAGGGGATGGCTACACCTTC
TRBJ2-1	TRBV11-2	once	TRBD2	CASSFGTSGNNEQFF	TGTGCCAGCAGCTTTGGGACTAGCGGAAACAATGAGCAGTTCTTC
TRBJ2-7	TRBV5-5	NA	TRBD2	CASSLLLAGVSEQYF	TGTGCCAGCAGCTTGCTTCTGGCGGGAGTATCCGAGCAGTACTTC
TRBJ2-7	TRBV5-1	few	NA	CASSLRQGGDEQYF	TGCGCCAGCAGCCTCCGACAGGGAGGAGACGAGCAGTACTTC
TRBJ1-1	TRBV9	NA	NA	CASSVVAENTEAFF	TGTGCCAGCAGCGTAGTGGCAGAGAACACTGAAGCTTTCTTT
TRBJ2-3	TRBV27	NA	NA	CASSPLEGSVTDTQYF	TGTGCCAGCAGTCCCCTGGAGGGGAGCGTCACAGATACGCAGTATTTT
TRBJ2-4	TRBV4-1	NA	TRBD2	CASSPTRGLDIQYF	TGCGCCAGCAGCCCAACTAGGGGACTAGACATTCAGTACTTC
TRBJ2-2	TRBV19	NA	NA	CASSIRGETGELFF	TGTGCCAGTAGTATCCGAGGCGAAACCGGGGAGCTGTTTTTT
TRBJ2-1	TRBV4-2	NA	NA	CASSQEASYNEQFF	TGTGCCAGCAGCCAAGAGGCTAGCTACAATGAGCAGTTCTTC
TRBJ2-7	TRBV7-9	NA	NA	CASSSQLTYEQYF	TGTGCCAGCAGCTCCCAACTAACGTACGAGCAGTACTTC
TRBJ2-5	TRBV7-2	NA	NA	CASSSGPETQYF	TGTGCCAGCAGCTCAGGCCCAGAGACCCAGTACTTC
TRBJ2-1	TRBV4-2	NA	TRBD1	CASSHGGDRDEQFF	TGTGCCAGCAGCCATGGGGGGGACAGGGATGAGCAGTTCTTC
TRBJ2-7	TRBV2	NA	NA	CASRARDRGPYEQYF	TGTGCCAGCAGGGCGCGGGACCGGGGCCCCTACGAGCAGTACTTC
TRBJ2-1	TRBV9	NA	NA	CASSVTGDREQFF	TGTGCCAGCAGCGTAACGGGAGATCGAGAGCAGTTCTTC
TRBJ2-7	TRBV30	NA	NA	CAWSVLKGRRAYEQYF	TGTGCCTGGAGTGTACTAAAGGGCAGGAGGGCCTACGAGCAGTACTTC
TRBJ1-1	TRBV5-1	few	NA	CASSYSQMNTEAFF	TGCGCCAGCAGCTACAGCCAAATGAACACTGAAGCTTTCTTT
TRBJ2-3	TRBV25-1	once	TRBD2	CASAGTTRSTDTQYF	TGTGCCAGCGCCGGGACTACCCGTAGCACAGATACGCAGTATTTT
TRBJ2-7	TRBV28	once	NA	CASSLTYGSEQYF	TGTGCCAGCAGTTTAACCTACGGGTCCGAGCAGTACTTC
TRBJ2-7	TRBV28	NA	NA	CASSPPSTETYEQYF	TGTGCCAGCAGTCCACCGTCGACAGAGACCTACGAGCAGTACTTC
TRBJ2-5	TRBV4-1	few	TRBD2	CASSQDRAGAQETQYF	TGCGCCAGCAGCCAAGATCGAGCGGGAGCACAAGAGACCCAGTACTTC
TRBJ2-2	TRBV2	NA	NA	CASTYLGQGNTGELFF	TGTGCCAGCACTTACTTGGGGCAGGGCAACACCGGGGAGCTGTTTTTT